The clone carrying this TCR beta chain was picked up a small number of times. The target antigen is unknown. J gave up 4 bases and V 0 bases, and 9 bases lay outside the gene matches. The germline V gene encodes CDR1 DFQATT and CDR2 SNEGSKA (reference sequence). The CDR3 consists of 16 residues. Time point noted: newly diagnosed GD, antithyroid drugs for less than 3 months. The TCR library was prepared using RNA isolated from PBMCs. From each patient, roughly 9 milliliters of peripheral blood was drawn and collected into an EDTA anticoagulant tube. The record originates from a study of regulatory T cells in long-lasting Graves disease. Study conclusions and caveats: Peripheral blood alone, not thyroid tissue, underwent study. Among samples with persistent disease, TRBV28, TRBJ1-2 and TRBJ2-5 were favored.

TCR beta libraries were built with iRepertoire HTBI primers and Arm-PCR of CDR3 regions. TCRdb re-called the multiplex PCR reads with MiXCR, one entry per CDR3 protein. The sample lists hundreds of thousands of distinct CDR3 sequences, 15% to 20% seen once, with around 36% in the top ten. The chain uses TRBV20-1 and TRBJ2-3; 8 nucleotides agree with TRBD2. Sequenced material: peripheral blood mononuclear cells (PBMCs), taken at new diagnosis, from a patient treated with antithyroid drugs. The TCR originated in a female donor with Graves disease. CDR3 protein: CSARDGGRFVADTQYF. The CDR3 DNA is TGCAGTGCTAGAGATGGCGGGAGGTTTGTCGCAGATACGCAGTATTTT.